This T cell receptor (beta chain) was sequenced during a study of CD8 T cells in ankylosing spondylitis. Germline CDR1 reads DFQATT; CDR2 reads SNEGSKA (reference sequence). The CDR3 runs 14 residues. Making use of molecular barcodes, quantitative 5'-RACE generated TCR beta libraries. TCRdb re-derived calls from the 5' RACE reads in MiXCR, one entry per CDR3 protein. Among about 330,000 distinct CDR3 sequences listed, roughly 8% were seen once. Study-wide findings and caveats: Clones that were linked to disease were CD8+ and were relatively rare in peripheral blood. Roughly eight highly homologous variants made up a TCR beta motif that seemed to typify ankylosing spondylitis blood.

Of note for this clonotype: Its specificity is not known. The junction departs from the called germline gene at one end, perhaps through a read error.

V is TRBV20-1 and J is TRBJ2-1; TRBD2 agrees at 9 bases. This receptor was obtained from a male donor with ankylosing spondylitis. The specimen sequenced was blood, either unsorted or a sorted T cell fraction (not recorded which). The CDR3 here is CSAGERGEDNEQFF. The CDR3 region has the DNA TGCAGTGCTGGAGAGCGGGGGGAGGACAATGAGCAGTTCTTC.